The entry below describes one T cell receptor beta chain. One junction end disagrees with the germline gene, perhaps due to a read error. Assay: immunoSEQ multiplex PCR; the TCRdb copy retains only in-frame clones and omits some. The sample holds 100,000 to 150,000 clones, over 85% seen once. The CDR3 is 11 amino acids. The germline gives CDR1 LNHDA, CDR2 SQIVND (reference sequence). The record originates from a study of control samples from healthy donors and cancer patients. Sequenced: blood. V usage is TRBV19 and J usage is TRBJ1-4; TRBD1 is a possible D gene (5 bases). This receptor was obtained from a man between 18 and 29 years old in good health. CDR3 sequence: CASSIGQLVLW. The CDR3 nucleotides read TGTGCCAGTAGTATAGGACAGCTCGTTTTGTGG.